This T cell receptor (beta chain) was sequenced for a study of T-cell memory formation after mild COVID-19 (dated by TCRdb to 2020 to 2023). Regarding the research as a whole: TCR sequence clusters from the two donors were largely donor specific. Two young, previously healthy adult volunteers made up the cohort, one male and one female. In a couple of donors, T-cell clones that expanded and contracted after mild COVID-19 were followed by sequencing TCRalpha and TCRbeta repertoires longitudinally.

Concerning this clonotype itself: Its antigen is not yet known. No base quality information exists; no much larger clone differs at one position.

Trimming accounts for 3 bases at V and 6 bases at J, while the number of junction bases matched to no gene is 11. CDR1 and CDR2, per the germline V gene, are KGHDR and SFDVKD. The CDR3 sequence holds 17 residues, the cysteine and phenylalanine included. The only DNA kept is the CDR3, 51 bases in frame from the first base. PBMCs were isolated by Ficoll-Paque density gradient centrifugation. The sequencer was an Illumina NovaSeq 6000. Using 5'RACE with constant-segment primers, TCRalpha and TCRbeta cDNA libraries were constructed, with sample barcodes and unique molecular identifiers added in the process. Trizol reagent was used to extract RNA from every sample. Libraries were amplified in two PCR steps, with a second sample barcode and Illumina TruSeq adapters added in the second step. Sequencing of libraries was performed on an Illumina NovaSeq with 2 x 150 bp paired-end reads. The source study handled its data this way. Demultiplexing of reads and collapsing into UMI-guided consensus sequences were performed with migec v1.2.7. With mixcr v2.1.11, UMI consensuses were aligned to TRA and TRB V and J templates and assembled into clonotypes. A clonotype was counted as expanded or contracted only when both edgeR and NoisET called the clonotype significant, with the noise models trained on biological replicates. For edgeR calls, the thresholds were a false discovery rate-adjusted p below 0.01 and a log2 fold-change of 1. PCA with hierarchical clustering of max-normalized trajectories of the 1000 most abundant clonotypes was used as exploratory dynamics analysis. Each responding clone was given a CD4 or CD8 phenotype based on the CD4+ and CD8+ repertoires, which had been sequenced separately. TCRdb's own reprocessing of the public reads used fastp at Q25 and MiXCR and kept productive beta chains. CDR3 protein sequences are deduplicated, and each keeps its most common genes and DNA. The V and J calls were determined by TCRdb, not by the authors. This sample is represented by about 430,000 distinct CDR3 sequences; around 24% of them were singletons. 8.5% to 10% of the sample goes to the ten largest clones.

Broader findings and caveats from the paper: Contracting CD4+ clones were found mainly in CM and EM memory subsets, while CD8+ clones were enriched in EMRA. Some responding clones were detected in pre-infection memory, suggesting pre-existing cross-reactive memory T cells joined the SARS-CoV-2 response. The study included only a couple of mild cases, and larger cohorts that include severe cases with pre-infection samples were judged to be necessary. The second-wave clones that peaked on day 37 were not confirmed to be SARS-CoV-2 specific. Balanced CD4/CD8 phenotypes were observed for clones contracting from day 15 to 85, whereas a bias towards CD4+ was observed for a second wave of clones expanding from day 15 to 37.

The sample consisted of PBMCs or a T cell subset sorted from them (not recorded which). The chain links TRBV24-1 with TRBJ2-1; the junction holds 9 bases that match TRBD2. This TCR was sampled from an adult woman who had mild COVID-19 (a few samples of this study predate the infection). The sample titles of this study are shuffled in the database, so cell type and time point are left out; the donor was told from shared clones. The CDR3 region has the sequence CATSDTRGSGSSNEQFF. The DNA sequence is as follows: TGTGCCACCAGTGATACCCGAGGTAGCGGGAGTAGCAATGAGCAGTTCTTC.